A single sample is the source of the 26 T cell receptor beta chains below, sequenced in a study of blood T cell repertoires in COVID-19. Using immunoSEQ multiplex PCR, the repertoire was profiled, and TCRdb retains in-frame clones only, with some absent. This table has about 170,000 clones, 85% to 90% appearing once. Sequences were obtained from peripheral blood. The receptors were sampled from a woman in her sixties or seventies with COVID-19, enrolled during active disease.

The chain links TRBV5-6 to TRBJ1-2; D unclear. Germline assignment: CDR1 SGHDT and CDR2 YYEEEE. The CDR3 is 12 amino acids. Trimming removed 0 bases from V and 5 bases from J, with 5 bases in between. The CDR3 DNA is TGTGCCAGCAGCTTGGGAGGGTATGGCTACACCTTC. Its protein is CASSLGGYGYTF.

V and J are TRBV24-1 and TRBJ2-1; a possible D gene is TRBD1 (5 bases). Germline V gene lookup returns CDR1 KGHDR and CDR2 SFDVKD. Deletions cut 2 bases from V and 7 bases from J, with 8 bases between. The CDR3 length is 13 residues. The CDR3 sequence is CATSDYPGNEQFF. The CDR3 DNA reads TGTGCCACCAGTGATTATCCAGGGAATGAGCAGTTCTTC.

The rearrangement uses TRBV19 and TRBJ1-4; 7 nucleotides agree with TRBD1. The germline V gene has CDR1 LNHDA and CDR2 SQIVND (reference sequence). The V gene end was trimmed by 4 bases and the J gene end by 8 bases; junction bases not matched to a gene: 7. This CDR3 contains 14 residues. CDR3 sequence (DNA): TGTGCCAGTAGTACCTACGACAGGGCCGAAAAACTGTTTTTT. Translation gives CASSTYDRAEKLFF.

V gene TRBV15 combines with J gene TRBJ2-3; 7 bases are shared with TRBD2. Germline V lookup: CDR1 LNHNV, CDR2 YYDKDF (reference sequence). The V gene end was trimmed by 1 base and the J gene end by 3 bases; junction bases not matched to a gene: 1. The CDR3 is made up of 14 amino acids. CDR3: CATSRGEGTDTQYF. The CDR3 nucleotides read TGTGCCACCAGCAGAGGGGAGGGTACAGATACGCAGTATTTT.

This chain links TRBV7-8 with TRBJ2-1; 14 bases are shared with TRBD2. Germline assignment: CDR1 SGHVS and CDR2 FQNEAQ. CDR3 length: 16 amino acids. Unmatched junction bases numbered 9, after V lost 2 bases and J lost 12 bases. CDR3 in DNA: TGTGCCAGCAGCTTAATGGGGACTAGCGGGAGAGGACGGCAGTTCTTC. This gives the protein CASSLMGTSGRGRQFF.

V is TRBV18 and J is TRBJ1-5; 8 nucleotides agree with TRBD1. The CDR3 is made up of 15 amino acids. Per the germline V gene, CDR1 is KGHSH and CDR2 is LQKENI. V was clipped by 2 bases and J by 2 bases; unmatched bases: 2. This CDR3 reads CASSPNRGGNQPQHF. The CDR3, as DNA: TGTGCCAGCTCACCAAACAGGGGGGGCAATCAGCCCCAGCATTTT.

CDR3 DNA sequence: TGTGCCAGCAGCTCTATAGCGGGAGAACATGAGCAGTTCTTC. Translated: CASSSIAGEHEQFF. The chain links TRBV5-4 to TRBJ2-1; the match to TRBD2 covers 9 bases. This CDR3 has 14 residues. Germline assignment: CDR1 SGHNT and CDR2 YYREEE (reference sequence). V was pared by 3 bases and J by 8 bases, with 6 bases of the junction left unmatched.

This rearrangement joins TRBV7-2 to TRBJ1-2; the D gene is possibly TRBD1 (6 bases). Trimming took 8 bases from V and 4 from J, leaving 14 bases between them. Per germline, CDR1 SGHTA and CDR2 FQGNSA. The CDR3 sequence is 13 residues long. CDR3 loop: CASHPQGAYGYTF. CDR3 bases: TGTGCCAGCCACCCACAGGGCGCCTATGGCTACACCTTC.

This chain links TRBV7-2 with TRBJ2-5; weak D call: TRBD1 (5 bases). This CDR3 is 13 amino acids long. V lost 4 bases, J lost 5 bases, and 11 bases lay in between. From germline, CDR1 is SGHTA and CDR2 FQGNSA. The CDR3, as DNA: TGTGCCAGCAGCTATCAGGGTCTGGAGACCCAGTACTTC. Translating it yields CASSYQGLETQYF.

CDR3 in DNA: TGTGCCCCCAATCCCCCAGCGGATCAGCCCCAGCATTTT. This gives the protein CAPNPPADQPQHF. V usage is TRBV27 and J usage is TRBJ1-5, with D unclear. The V end was cut by 11 bases, the J end by 5 bases, with 16 bases between. Germline CDR1 reads MNHEY; CDR2 reads SMNVEV (reference sequence). CDR3 length: 13 amino acids.

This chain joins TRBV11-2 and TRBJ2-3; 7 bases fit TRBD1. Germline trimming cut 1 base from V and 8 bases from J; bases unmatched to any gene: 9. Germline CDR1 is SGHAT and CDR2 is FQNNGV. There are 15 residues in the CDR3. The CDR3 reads CASSLGDSLDLTQYF. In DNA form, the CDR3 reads TGTGCCAGCAGCTTAGGGGACAGCCTCGACCTTACGCAGTATTTT.

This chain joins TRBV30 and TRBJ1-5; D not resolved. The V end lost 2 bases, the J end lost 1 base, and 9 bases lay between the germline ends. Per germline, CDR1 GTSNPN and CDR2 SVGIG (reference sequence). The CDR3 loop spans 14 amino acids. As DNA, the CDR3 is TGTGCCTGGAGTCGAGGGAGGAGCAATCAGCCCCAGCATTTT. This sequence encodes CAWSRGRSNQPQHF. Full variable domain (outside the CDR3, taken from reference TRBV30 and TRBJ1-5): SQTIHQWPATLVQPVGSPLSLECTVEGTSNPNLYWYRQAAGRGLQLLFYSVGIGQISSEVPQNLSASRPQDRQFILSSKKLLLSDSGFYLCAWSRGRSNQPQHFGDGTRLSIL.

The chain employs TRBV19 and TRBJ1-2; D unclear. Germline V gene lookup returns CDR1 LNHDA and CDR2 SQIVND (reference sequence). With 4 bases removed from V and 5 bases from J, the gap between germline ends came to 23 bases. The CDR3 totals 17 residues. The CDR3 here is CASSRQSRGGSGYGYTF. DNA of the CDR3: TGTGCCAGTAGTAGGCAGTCCCGGGGAGGAAGTGGTTATGGCTACACCTTC.

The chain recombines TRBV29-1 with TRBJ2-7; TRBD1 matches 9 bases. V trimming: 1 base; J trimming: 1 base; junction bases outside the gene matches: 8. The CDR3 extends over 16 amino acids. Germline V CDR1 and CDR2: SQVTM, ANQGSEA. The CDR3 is CSVEGTGTGNSYEQYF. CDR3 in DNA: TGCAGCGTTGAAGGCACTGGGACAGGGAATTCCTACGAGCAGTACTTC.

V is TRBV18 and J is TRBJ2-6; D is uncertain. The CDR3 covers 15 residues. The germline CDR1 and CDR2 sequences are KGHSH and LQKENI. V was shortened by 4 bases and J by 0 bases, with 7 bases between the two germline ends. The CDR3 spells CASSLLSSGANVLTF. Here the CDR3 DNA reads TGTGCCAGCTCACTCTTGAGCTCTGGGGCCAACGTCCTGACTTTC.

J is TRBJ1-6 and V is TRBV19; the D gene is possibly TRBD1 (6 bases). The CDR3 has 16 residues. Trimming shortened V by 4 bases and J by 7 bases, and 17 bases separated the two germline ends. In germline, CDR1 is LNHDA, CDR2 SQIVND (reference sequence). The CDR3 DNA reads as TGTGCCAGTAGTACCTCCGGGGGGCAGTGGAATTCACCCCTCCACTTT. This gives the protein CASSTSGGQWNSPLHF.

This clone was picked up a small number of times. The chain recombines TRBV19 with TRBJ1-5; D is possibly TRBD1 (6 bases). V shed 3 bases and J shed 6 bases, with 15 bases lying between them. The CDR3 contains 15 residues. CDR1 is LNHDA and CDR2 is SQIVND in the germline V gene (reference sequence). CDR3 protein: CASSIGRGEGQPQHF. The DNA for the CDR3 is TGTGCCAGTAGTATTGGCAGGGGTGAGGGTCAGCCCCAGCATTTT.

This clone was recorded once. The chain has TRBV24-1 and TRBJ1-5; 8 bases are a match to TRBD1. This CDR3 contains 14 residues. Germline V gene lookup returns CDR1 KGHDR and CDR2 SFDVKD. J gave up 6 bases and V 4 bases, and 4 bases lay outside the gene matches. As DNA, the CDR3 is TGTGCCACCAGTGAAGGACAGGGTGGTCAGCCCCAGCATTTT. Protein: CATSEGQGGQPQHF.

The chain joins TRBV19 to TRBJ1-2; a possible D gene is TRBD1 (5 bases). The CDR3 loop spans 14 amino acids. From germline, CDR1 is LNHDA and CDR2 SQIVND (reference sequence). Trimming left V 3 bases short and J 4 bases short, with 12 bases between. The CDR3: CASSIRLDSYGYTF. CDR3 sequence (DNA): TGTGCCAGTAGTATTAGGTTAGACAGCTATGGCTACACCTTC.

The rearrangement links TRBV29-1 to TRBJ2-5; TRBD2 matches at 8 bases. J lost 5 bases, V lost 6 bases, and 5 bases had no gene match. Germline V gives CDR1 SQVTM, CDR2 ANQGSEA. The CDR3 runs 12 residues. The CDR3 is CSVGGGWETQYF. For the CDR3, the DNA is TGCAGCGTCGGGGGGGGCTGGGAGACCCAGTACTTC.

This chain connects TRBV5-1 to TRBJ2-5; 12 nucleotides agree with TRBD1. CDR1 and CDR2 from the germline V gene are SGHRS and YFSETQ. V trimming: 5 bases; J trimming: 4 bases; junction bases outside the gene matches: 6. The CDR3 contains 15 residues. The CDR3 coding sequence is TGCGCCAGCAGGGCCGGGACAGGGGGCGGAGAGACCCAGTACTTC. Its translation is CASRAGTGGGETQYF. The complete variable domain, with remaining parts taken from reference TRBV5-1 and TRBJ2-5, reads KAGVTQTPRYLIKTRGQQVTLSCSPISGHRSVSWYQQTPGQGLQFLFEYFSETQRNKGNFPGRFSGRQFSNSRSEMNVSTLELGDSALYLCASRAGTGGGETQYFGPGTRLLVL.

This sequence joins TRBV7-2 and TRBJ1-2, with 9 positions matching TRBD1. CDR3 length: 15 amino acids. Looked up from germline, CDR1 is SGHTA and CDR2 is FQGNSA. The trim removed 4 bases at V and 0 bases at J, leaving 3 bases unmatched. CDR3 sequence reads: CASSWGQGPNYGYTF. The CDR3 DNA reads TGTGCCAGCAGCTGGGGACAGGGCCCTAACTATGGCTACACCTTC.

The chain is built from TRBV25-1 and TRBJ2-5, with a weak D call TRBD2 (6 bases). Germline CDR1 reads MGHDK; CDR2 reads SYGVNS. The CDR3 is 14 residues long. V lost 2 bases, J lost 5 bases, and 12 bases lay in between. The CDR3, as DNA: TGTGCCAGCAGTGAAGGAGGGGCGAAGGAGACCCAGTACTTC. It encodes CASSEGGAKETQYF.

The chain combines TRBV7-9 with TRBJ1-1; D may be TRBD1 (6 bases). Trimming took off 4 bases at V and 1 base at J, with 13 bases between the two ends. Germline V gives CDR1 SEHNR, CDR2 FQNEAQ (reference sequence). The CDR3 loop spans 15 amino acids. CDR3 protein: CASSSGGGQNTEAFF. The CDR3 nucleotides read TGTGCCAGCAGCTCCGGCGGGGGGCAGAACACTGAAGCTTTCTTT.

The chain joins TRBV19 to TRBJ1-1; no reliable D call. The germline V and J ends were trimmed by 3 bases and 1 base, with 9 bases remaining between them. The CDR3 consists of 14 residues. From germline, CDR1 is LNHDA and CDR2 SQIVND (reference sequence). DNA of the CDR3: TGTGCCAGTAGTATGGCAGGTCGGAACACTGAAGCTTTCTTT. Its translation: CASSMAGRNTEAFF.

The chain's CDR3 is CASSQDRNYGYTF. The CDR3 bases are TGTGCCAGCAGCCAAGATAGAAACTATGGCTACACCTTC. J is TRBJ1-2 and V is TRBV3-1 (or the pseudogene TRBV3-2); D unclear. CDR1 is LGHDT and CDR2 is YNNKEL in the germline V gene (reference sequence). The CDR3 has 13 amino acids. Trimming pared 0 bases from V and 2 bases from J, leaving 4 bases between.